Below, 24 T cell receptor beta chains from the same sample are listed, as sequenced in a study of follicular helper T cells after annual influenza vaccination. Data came from immunoSEQ multiplex PCR; TCRdb stores just in-frame clones and leaves some out. The sample includes nearly 10,000 clones, roughly four fifths of them seen just once. Time point: 2014-2015 season, 7 days after vaccination. The specimen comprised CXCR5- memory CD4+ T cells sorted from blood, sampled 7 days after influenza vaccination. The receptors stem from an adult who received the influenza vaccine.

The chain has TRBV11-3 and TRBJ1-6; 9 nucleotides line up with TRBD1. V shed 1 base, J shed 7 bases, and the junction held 5 bases outside the gene matches. The CDR3 has 16 amino acids. From germline, CDR1 is SGHNT and CDR2 YENEEA. This CDR3 reads CASSLGTGVRNSPLHF. The CDR3 nucleotides are TGTGCCAGCAGCTTAGGGACAGGGGTCAGAAATTCACCCCTCCACTTT.

This clone is a singleton in its sample. This chain uses TRBV6-1 with TRBJ1-3, with D perhaps TRBD1 (6 bases). The CDR3 spans 17 residues. Germline-derived CDR1 and CDR2 are MNHNS and SASEGT. V shed 3 bases and J shed 0 bases, with 15 bases lying between them. The CDR3 region has the DNA TGTGCCAGCAGTGAGTCCCCCGGGACACGCTCTGGAAACACCATATATTTT. Protein: CASSESPGTRSGNTIYF.

The J gene is TRBJ2-3, the V gene TRBV10-3, with 9 bases aligning to TRBD2. The length of the CDR3 is 13 residues. Germline loops: CDR1 ENHRY, CDR2 SYGVKD. The J segment lost 1 base and the V segment lost 9 bases, leaving 2 bases of the junction unmatched. Written as DNA, the CDR3 is TGTGCCATTAAGCGGGGGGGCACAGATACGCAGTATTTT. The encoded protein is CAIKRGGTDTQYF.

This clone was seen once. The chain has TRBV18 and TRBJ1-2; the match to TRBD1 covers 8 bases. V lost 1 base, J lost 7 bases, and 8 bases stayed unmatched. CDR1 and CDR2 (germline): KGHSH, LQKENI. The CDR3 runs to 15 residues. CDR3 loop: CASSPLDRATGGYTF. The CDR3 coding sequence is TGTGCCAGCTCACCACTGGACAGGGCCACAGGTGGCTACACCTTC.

V usage is TRBV4-1 and J usage is TRBJ2-7, with 10 bases matching TRBD2. CDR1 is MGHRA and CDR2 is YSYEKL in the germline V gene. J was trimmed by 2 bases and V by 3 bases; bases with no gene match: 7. This CDR3 region has 16 residues. In nucleotides, the CDR3 is TGCGCCAGCAGCCACGTCTATACTAGCGGGGCCTACGAGCAGTACTTC. Amino acids: CASSHVYTSGAYEQYF.

This chain links TRBV7-2 with TRBJ1-5, with D uncertain. Trimming took 5 bases from V and 7 from J, leaving 12 bases between them. Germline assignment: CDR1 SGHTA and CDR2 FQGNSA. The length of the CDR3 is 13 residues. As DNA, the CDR3 is TGTGCCAGCAGCCCCTACCGTTTGCAGCCCCAGCATTTT. It codes for CASSPYRLQPQHF.

The chain links TRBV6-5 to TRBJ2-1; 8 bases line up with TRBD1. Germline V CDR1 and CDR2: MNHEY, SVGAGI. The CDR3 consists of 15 residues. V shed 4 bases, J shed 1 base, and the junction held 3 bases outside the gene matches. The CDR3 reads CASSFTGGSYNEQFF. CDR3 in DNA: TGTGCCAGCAGTTTCACAGGGGGATCCTACAATGAGCAGTTCTTC.

The CDR3 nucleotides read TGTGCCAGTACACTAGTGGCGGGGAGAGATCAGCCCCAGCATTTT. Translation gives CASTLVAGRDQPQHF. This chain uses TRBV19 with TRBJ1-5, with D hard to call. V lost 7 bases, J lost 5 bases, and 18 bases lay in between. The V gene's germline CDR1 is LNHDA and CDR2 SQIVND (reference sequence). This CDR3 region has 15 residues. Together with reference TRBV19 and TRBJ1-5, the CDR3 gives the full variable domain: DGGITQSPKYLFRKEGQNVTLSCEQNLNHDAMYWYRQDPGQGLRLIYYSQIVNDFQKGDIAEGYSVSREKKESFPLTVTSAQKNPTAFYLCASTLVAGRDQPQHFGDGTRLSIL.

This clone was recorded only once. This chain uses TRBV4-2 with TRBJ2-3; 11 positions agree with TRBD2. This CDR3 region has 16 residues. The V segment lost 1 base and the J segment 6 bases; nucleotides outside the gene matches: 6. Per germline, CDR1 LGHNA and CDR2 YNFKEQ. This chain's CDR3 is CASSQGLAGGVDTQYF. The CDR3 DNA reads as TGTGCCAGCAGCCAAGGGTTAGCGGGGGGGGTGGATACGCAGTATTTT.

This chain joins TRBV18 and TRBJ2-5, with D possibly TRBD2 on 5 matching bases. CDR3 length: 13 amino acids. Germline lookup yields CDR1 KGHSH and CDR2 LQKENI. Between the trimmed V and J ends, which lost 8 bases and 5 bases, there was a span of 15 bases. The CDR3 coding sequence is TGTGCCAGCGTTCTTACTTCGGGGGAGACCCAGTACTTC. It is translated as CASVLTSGETQYF.

The V gene is TRBV5-1, the J gene TRBJ1-2; D ambiguous. The V and J ends lost 0 bases and 4 bases respectively, with 7 bases between them. The length of the CDR3 is 13 residues. CDR1 and CDR2 from the germline V gene are SGHRS and YFSETQ. In DNA, the CDR3 is TGCGCCAGCAGCTTGGGACGGACCTATGGCTACACCTTC. Translating it yields CASSLGRTYGYTF.

Concerning this clone: Other DNA variants within this sample encode the same CDR3. This sequence joins TRBV10-3 and TRBJ2-5, with 8 bases matching TRBD2. The germline CDR1 and CDR2 sequences are ENHRY and SYGVKD. The CDR3 is 13 residues long. V lost 11 bases and J lost 1; bases outside the gene matches: 6. CDR3 sequence: CAAVAGSQETQYF. The CDR3 DNA sequence: TGTGCCGCCGTAGCGGGGAGCCAAGAGACCCAGTACTTC.

This chain connects TRBV5-5 to TRBJ1-2; D call uncertain. From germline, CDR1 is SGHKS and CDR2 YYEKEE (reference sequence). The CDR3 extends over 14 amino acids. V lost 4 bases to trimming and J lost 4 bases, with 14 bases between them. DNA of the CDR3: TGTGCCAGCAGCACCCCCGCATCGGGCTATGGCTACACCTTC. Translating it yields CASSTPASGYGYTF.

The V gene is TRBV6-5, the J gene TRBJ1-6; no firm D call. V was trimmed by 2 bases and J by 10 bases, leaving 9 bases between them. CDR3 length: 13 residues. Per the germline V gene, CDR1 is MNHEY and CDR2 is SVGAGI. This CDR3 is CASSYMRVSPLHF. CDR3 nucleotide sequence: TGTGCCAGCAGTTACATGAGGGTCTCACCCCTCCACTTT.

The rearrangement joins TRBV7-2 to TRBJ1-1, with D possibly TRBD1 on 6 matching bases. Between the trimmed V and J ends, which lost 3 bases and 0 bases, there was a span of 14 bases. Germline V CDR1 and CDR2: SGHTA, FQGNSA. The CDR3 length is 16 residues. The CDR3 nucleotides read TGTGCCAGCAGCTTTCAGGGGAGGGGAATGAACACTGAAGCTTTCTTT. As protein: CASSFQGRGMNTEAFF. Together with reference TRBV7-2 and TRBJ1-1, the CDR3 gives the full variable domain: GAGVSQSPSNKVTEKGKDVELRCDPISGHTALYWYRQSLGQGLEFLIYFQGNSAPDKSGLPSDRFSAERTGGSVSTLTIQRTQQEDSAVYLCASSFQGRGMNTEAFFGQGTRLTVV.

Only a few counts were recorded for this clone. This chain connects TRBV7-3 to TRBJ1-2, with 9 bases aligning to TRBD1. This CDR3 spans 15 amino acids. The V gene's germline CDR1 is SGHTA and CDR2 FQGTGA. The V segment lost 2 bases and the J segment 9 bases; nucleotides outside the gene matches: 10. CDR3 sequence (DNA): TGTGCCAGCAGCTTACGCTCTAGGGACAGGGCTAGCTACACCTTC. It is translated as CASSLRSRDRASYTF.

The genes are TRBV7-9 and TRBJ2-7, with D hard to call. V shed 4 bases and J shed 4 bases, with 11 bases lying between them. The germline gives CDR1 SEHNR, CDR2 FQNEAQ (reference sequence). The CDR3 is 13 amino acids. CDR3 loop: CASSSPQSYEQYF. The CDR3 DNA is TGTGCCAGCAGCTCCCCCCAGTCATACGAGCAGTACTTC.

The chain couples TRBV5-4 to TRBJ2-3; TRBD1 might be the D (6 bases). There are 13 residues in the CDR3. The germline V gene has CDR1 SGHNT and CDR2 YYREEE (reference sequence). V was clipped by 4 bases and J by 7 bases, with 13 bases between them. The CDR3, as DNA: TGTGCCAGCAGCCACCCCGGGACAAATACGCAGTATTTT. Residues: CASSHPGTNTQYF.

The V call is TRBV27, the J call TRBJ2-5; TRBD1 is a possible D gene (6 bases). V shed 0 bases and J shed 3 bases, with 11 bases lying between them. Germline V gene data show CDR1 as MNHEY and CDR2 as SMNVEV (reference sequence). The CDR3 runs to 15 residues. DNA for the CDR3: TGTGCCAGCAGTTTATCGGTTAGGGACAAAGAGACCCAGTACTTC. It yields the protein CASSLSVRDKETQYF.

The V and J genes are TRBV27 and TRBJ2-7, with 9 bases matching TRBD1. V trimming: 5 bases; J trimming: 2 bases; junction bases outside the gene matches: 4. The CDR3 sequence is 14 residues long. In germline, CDR1 is MNHEY, CDR2 SMNVEV (reference sequence). CDR3 loop: CASSKGDRAYEQYF. In DNA, the CDR3 is TGTGCCAGCAGTAAGGGGGACAGGGCCTACGAGCAGTACTTC.

This clone was detected only a few times. The chain combines TRBV27 with TRBJ1-6; D gene ambiguous. V was shortened by 2 bases and J by 7 bases, with 12 bases between the two germline ends. The germline V gene encodes CDR1 MNHEY and CDR2 SMNVEV (reference sequence). The CDR3 runs to 15 residues. The CDR3 DNA follows: TGTGCCAGCAGTTTAGGGCTGGCTGGAAATTCACCCCTCCACTTT. Encoded protein: CASSLGLAGNSPLHF.

V usage is TRBV9 and J usage is TRBJ2-2; D possibly uses TRBD1 or TRBD2 (5 bases each). V dropped 6 bases and J dropped 2 bases, with 11 bases sitting between them. This CDR3 is built from 14 residues. The germline V gene has CDR1 SGDLS and CDR2 YYNGEE. In nucleotides, the CDR3 is TGTGCCAGCAATCCGGGACCCAACACCGGGGAGCTGTTTTTT. Amino acids: CASNPGPNTGELFF.

Here the CDR3 DNA reads TGCGCCAGCAGCTTGGAGGGTTTGGTTAGCGAGCAGTACTTC. Its translation: CASSLEGLVSEQYF. J is TRBJ2-7 and V is TRBV5-1, with no clear D. CDR3 length equals 14 residues. Germline V CDR1 and CDR2: SGHRS, YFSETQ. Trimming removed 0 bases from V and 6 bases from J, with 13 bases in between.

This clone was seen a handful of times. V is TRBV7-2 and J is TRBJ1-2; a weak D match, TRBD1 (6 bases). With 4 bases removed from V and 8 bases from J, the gap between germline ends came to 11 bases. The CDR3 runs to 12 residues. In germline, CDR1 is SGHTA, CDR2 FQGNSA. The CDR3 loop reads CASSSPGEGYTF. The CDR3 region has the DNA TGTGCCAGCAGCTCACCAGGGGAGGGCTACACCTTC.